Listed below are T cell receptor beta chains from one sample, sequenced in a study of T-cell memory formation after mild COVID-19. TCRdb fed the 5' RACE reads into MiXCR, producing one record per CDR3 protein. The sample has around 310,000 distinct CDR3 sequences, roughly an eighth seen once; the top ten hold roughly a fifth. Input material: PBMCs or a T cell subset sorted from them (not recorded which). Receptors were obtained from a man between 18 and 29 years old who had mild COVID-19 (a few samples of this study predate the infection). Cell type and time point are not known. Both conserved end residues are part of each CDR3. Fields, in order: CDR3 protein, CDR3 DNA, D gene, V gene, J gene, clone size, CDR3 length. D genes are given only for firm matches. Clone size is not always given. Where it is, it says once, few, many or a class for expanded clones.

CDR3 protein: CASSRGQGAGEQYF; CDR3 DNA: TGCGCCAGCAGCCGAGGACAGGGGGCTGGGGAGCAGTACTTC; D gene: TRBD1; V gene: TRBV4-3; J gene: TRBJ2-7; clone size: -; CDR3 length: 14
CDR3 protein: CASSLEQGGGYGYTF; CDR3 DNA: TGTGCCAGCAGCTTGGAGCAGGGAGGCGGCTATGGCTACACCTTC; D gene: -; V gene: TRBV5-5; J gene: TRBJ1-2; clone size: -; CDR3 length: 15
CDR3 protein: CASSGRGYNSPLHF; CDR3 DNA: TGTGCCAGCAGCGGCAGGGGATACAATTCACCCCTCCACTTT; D gene: -; V gene: TRBV3-1; J gene: TRBJ1-6; clone size: -; CDR3 length: 14
CDR3 protein: CASSPAYTNTGELFF; CDR3 DNA: TGTGCCAGCTCACCAGCCTACACGAACACCGGGGAGCTGTTTTTT; D gene: -; V gene: TRBV18; J gene: TRBJ2-2; clone size: -; CDR3 length: 15
CDR3 protein: CASSPGGKQFF; CDR3 DNA: TGTGCCAGCAGCCCGGGGGGGAAGCAGTTCTTC; D gene: TRBD2; V gene: TRBV14; J gene: TRBJ2-1; clone size: -; CDR3 length: 11
CDR3 protein: CASSLDVSSGNTIYF; CDR3 DNA: TGCGCCAGCAGCTTGGACGTATCCTCTGGAAACACCATATATTTT; D gene: -; V gene: TRBV5-1; J gene: TRBJ1-3; clone size: -; CDR3 length: 15
CDR3 protein: CASSRTANTEAFF; CDR3 DNA: TGTGCCAGTAGTAGGACAGCGAACACTGAAGCTTTCTTT; D gene: -; V gene: TRBV19; J gene: TRBJ1-1; clone size: many; CDR3 length: 13
CDR3 protein: CSGKSVGLAGPDWETQYF; CDR3 DNA: TGCAGTGGGAAGAGTGTGGGACTAGCGGGGCCCGACTGGGAGACCCAGTACTTC; D gene: TRBD2; V gene: TRBV20-1; J gene: TRBJ2-5; clone size: -; CDR3 length: 18
CDR3 protein: CSVDLGADEQYF; CDR3 DNA: TGCAGCGTTGACTTGGGGGCCGACGAGCAGTACTTC; D gene: -; V gene: TRBV29-1; J gene: TRBJ2-7; clone size: many; CDR3 length: 12
CDR3 protein: CASSQEGGPGTQYF; CDR3 DNA: TGTGCCAGCAGCCAAGAGGGGGGGCCGGGGACCCAGTACTTC; D gene: -; V gene: TRBV3-1; J gene: TRBJ2-5; clone size: -; CDR3 length: 14
CDR3 protein: CASSLYEGHSEAFF; CDR3 DNA: TGTGCCAGCAGCTTATATGAGGGGCACTCTGAAGCTTTCTTT; D gene: -; V gene: TRBV7-9; J gene: TRBJ1-1; clone size: few; CDR3 length: 14
CDR3 protein: CASSTQGSTEAFF; CDR3 DNA: TGTGCCAGCAGCACACAGGGGAGCACTGAAGCTTTCTTT; D gene: TRBD1; V gene: TRBV7-2; J gene: TRBJ1-1; clone size: -; CDR3 length: 13
CDR3 protein: CASSLGDSLRPLHF; CDR3 DNA: TGCGCCAGCAGCTTGGGGGACAGTTTAAGGCCCCTCCACTTT; D gene: TRBD1; V gene: TRBV5-1; J gene: TRBJ1-6; clone size: -; CDR3 length: 14
CDR3 protein: CASSAAGSAEQFF; CDR3 DNA: TGTGCCAGCAGTGCAGCAGGGTCGGCTGAGCAGTTCTTC; D gene: -; V gene: TRBV6-6; J gene: TRBJ2-1; clone size: -; CDR3 length: 13
CDR3 protein: CSARDLAGAVETQYF; CDR3 DNA: TGCAGTGCTAGAGATCTGGCGGGGGCCGTAGAGACCCAGTACTTC; D gene: -; V gene: TRBV20-1; J gene: TRBJ2-5; clone size: few; CDR3 length: 15
CDR3 protein: CASSQGLGGGGYGYTF; CDR3 DNA: TGCGCCAGCAGCCAAGGGCTGGGGGGGGGCGGCTATGGCTACACCTTC; D gene: -; V gene: TRBV4-1; J gene: TRBJ1-2; clone size: -; CDR3 length: 16
CDR3 protein: CASSPDDREVYGYTF; CDR3 DNA: TGCGCCAGCAGCCCTGACGACAGGGAAGTCTATGGCTACACCTTC; D gene: TRBD1; V gene: TRBV4-1; J gene: TRBJ1-2; clone size: -; CDR3 length: 15
CDR3 protein: CASSKKGDAEAFF; CDR3 DNA: TGCGCCAGCAGCAAGAAGGGGGACGCTGAAGCTTTCTTT; D gene: -; V gene: TRBV4-3; J gene: TRBJ1-1; clone size: -; CDR3 length: 13
CDR3 protein: CASSLYSSGGGTGELFF; CDR3 DNA: TGCGCCAGCAGCCTATACTCTAGCGGGGGGGGCACCGGGGAGCTGTTTTTT; D gene: TRBD2; V gene: TRBV4-1; J gene: TRBJ2-2; clone size: many; CDR3 length: 17
CDR3 protein: CASSQDIPGSYEQYF; CDR3 DNA: TGCGCCAGCAGCCAAGATATACCTGGGAGCTACGAGCAGTACTTC; D gene: -; V gene: TRBV4-3; J gene: TRBJ2-7; clone size: few; CDR3 length: 15
CDR3 protein: CASSPRLTSGATDTQYF; CDR3 DNA: TGTGCCAGCTCCCCAAGACTGACTAGCGGGGCAACAGATACGCAGTATTTT; D gene: TRBD2; V gene: TRBV18; J gene: TRBJ2-3; clone size: -; CDR3 length: 17
CDR3 protein: CASSHRPEEQRYNEQFF; CDR3 DNA: TGCGCCAGCAGCCACCGTCCGGAGGAGCAGAGATACAATGAGCAGTTCTTC; D gene: -; V gene: TRBV4-3; J gene: TRBJ2-1; clone size: many; CDR3 length: 17
CDR3 protein: CASSPGTVYPEAFF; CDR3 DNA: TGCGCCAGCAGCCCCGGGACAGTATACCCTGAAGCTTTCTTT; D gene: TRBD1; V gene: TRBV4-3; J gene: TRBJ1-1; clone size: few; CDR3 length: 14
CDR3 protein: CASIHTDTQYF; CDR3 DNA: TGCGCCAGCATCCACACAGATACGCAGTATTTT; D gene: -; V gene: TRBV4-3; J gene: TRBJ2-3; clone size: few; CDR3 length: 11
CDR3 protein: CASSIEGGANTEAFF; CDR3 DNA: TGTGCCAGCAGTATCGAGGGGGGGGCGAACACTGAAGCTTTCTTT; D gene: -; V gene: TRBV7-2; J gene: TRBJ1-1; clone size: -; CDR3 length: 15
CDR3 protein: CASSRWVREYEQYF; CDR3 DNA: TGTGCCAGCAGTCGGTGGGTAAGGGAATACGAGCAGTACTTC; D gene: -; V gene: TRBV12-3/TRBV12-4; J gene: TRBJ2-7; clone size: -; CDR3 length: 14
CDR3 protein: CASSPALETQYF; CDR3 DNA: TGCGCCAGCAGCCCCGCGCTAGAGACCCAGTACTTC; D gene: -; V gene: TRBV10-2; J gene: TRBJ2-5; clone size: many; CDR3 length: 12
CDR3 protein: CASSVGLAESTDTQYF; CDR3 DNA: TGTGCCAGCAGCGTCGGGCTAGCGGAGTCCACAGATACGCAGTATTTT; D gene: TRBD2; V gene: TRBV4-2; J gene: TRBJ2-3; clone size: many; CDR3 length: 16
CDR3 protein: CASSSLAGGRNTQYF; CDR3 DNA: TGTGCCAGCAGCTCCCTAGCGGGGGGTAGAAATACGCAGTATTTT; D gene: TRBD2; V gene: TRBV7-2; J gene: TRBJ2-3; clone size: -; CDR3 length: 15
CDR3 protein: CASSLDGQLYGYTF; CDR3 DNA: TGTGCCAGCAGCTTGGACGGACAGCTCTATGGCTACACCTTC; D gene: -; V gene: TRBV5-4; J gene: TRBJ1-2; clone size: -; CDR3 length: 14
CDR3 protein: CASSALGGFSGNTIYF; CDR3 DNA: TGTGCCAGCAGCGCATTAGGGGGCTTCTCTGGAAACACCATATATTTT; D gene: TRBD1; V gene: TRBV9; J gene: TRBJ1-3; clone size: many; CDR3 length: 16
CDR3 protein: CASSPGTPTEAFF; CDR3 DNA: TGTGCCAGCAGCCCCGGGACACCCACTGAAGCTTTCTTT; D gene: -; V gene: TRBV7-2; J gene: TRBJ1-1; clone size: few; CDR3 length: 13
CDR3 protein: CASSLSQGETQYF; CDR3 DNA: TGTGCCAGCAGCTTGTCGCAGGGTGAGACCCAGTACTTC; D gene: -; V gene: TRBV5-4; J gene: TRBJ2-5; clone size: -; CDR3 length: 13
CDR3 protein: CASSQEVGRLETQYF; CDR3 DNA: TGCGCCAGCAGCCAAGAAGTTGGGAGGTTAGAGACCCAGTACTTC; D gene: -; V gene: TRBV4-3; J gene: TRBJ2-5; clone size: -; CDR3 length: 15
CDR3 protein: CASSLVVSGGSYNEQFF; CDR3 DNA: TGCGCCAGCAGCTTGGTTGTTAGCGGGGGTTCCTACAATGAGCAGTTCTTC; D gene: TRBD2; V gene: TRBV5-1; J gene: TRBJ2-1; clone size: many; CDR3 length: 17
CDR3 protein: CSGSRVILNTEAFF; CDR3 DNA: TGCAGCGGAAGCAGGGTGATTTTGAACACTGAAGCTTTCTTT; D gene: -; V gene: TRBV29-1; J gene: TRBJ1-1; clone size: -; CDR3 length: 14
CDR3 protein: CASSYPGAEAFF; CDR3 DNA: TGTGCCAGCAGTTACCCCGGAGCTGAAGCTTTCTTT; D gene: -; V gene: TRBV6-5; J gene: TRBJ1-1; clone size: -; CDR3 length: 12
CDR3 protein: CATSPGEDQPQHF; CDR3 DNA: TGTGCCACCAGCCCGGGGGAGGATCAGCCCCAGCATTTT; D gene: -; V gene: TRBV15; J gene: TRBJ1-5; clone size: many; CDR3 length: 13
CDR3 protein: CASSYLEPYEQYF; CDR3 DNA: TGTGCCAGCAGTTACCTGGAGCCCTACGAGCAGTACTTC; D gene: -; V gene: TRBV27; J gene: TRBJ2-7; clone size: -; CDR3 length: 13
CDR3 protein: CATSEPANTDTQYF; CDR3 DNA: TGTGCCACCAGTGAGCCAGCTAACACAGATACGCAGTATTTT; D gene: -; V gene: TRBV24-1; J gene: TRBJ2-3; clone size: few; CDR3 length: 14
CDR3 protein: CASRPGAVEKLFF; CDR3 DNA: TGTGCCAGCAGACCAGGGGCAGTTGAAAAACTGTTTTTT; D gene: -; V gene: TRBV11-2; J gene: TRBJ1-4; clone size: few; CDR3 length: 13
CDR3 protein: CASSPRWRGEQFF; CDR3 DNA: TGTGCCAGCAGCCCTCGTTGGCGGGGAGAGCAGTTCTTC; D gene: -; V gene: TRBV11-3; J gene: TRBJ2-1; clone size: -; CDR3 length: 13
CDR3 protein: CASSLDRIPDTQYF; CDR3 DNA: TGCGCCAGCAGCCTGGACAGAATACCAGATACGCAGTATTTT; D gene: -; V gene: TRBV5-1; J gene: TRBJ2-3; clone size: many; CDR3 length: 14
CDR3 protein: CASSFRRDSDTQYF; CDR3 DNA: TGTGCCAGCAGCTTTCGAAGGGACTCAGATACGCAGTATTTT; D gene: -; V gene: TRBV11-3; J gene: TRBJ2-3; clone size: -; CDR3 length: 14
CDR3 protein: CASSPTFWGKEQFF; CDR3 DNA: TGTGCCAGCAGCCCGACCTTTTGGGGTAAGGAGCAGTTCTTC; D gene: -; V gene: TRBV7-2; J gene: TRBJ2-1; clone size: few; CDR3 length: 14